A selection of T cell receptor beta chains follows, all from one sample in a study of T cell responses to AZD1222 COVID-19 vaccine. Measured with immunoSEQ multiplex PCR; TCRdb has only the in-frame clones, and not every one. The sample gives about 100,000 clones, around 90% of which show up once; around 1.7% is in the top ten. The specimen was peripheral blood, collected on day 0 of AZD1222 vaccination. These receptor sequences come from an adult in good health. CDR3s include the opening cysteine and the closing phenylalanine or tryptophan. The D gene is left open where the match is weak. The size entry is marked missing in some rows and otherwise reads once, few, many or a size class.

v_call	d_call	j_call	clone_size	cdr3_nt	cdr3_aa
TRBV12-3/TRBV12-4	-	TRBJ2-2	-	TGTGCCAGCACCAGGACGAGGACCGGGGAGCTGTTTTTT	CASTRTRTGELFF
TRBV5-1	-	TRBJ2-5	-	TGCGCCAGCAGCTTGGCGGGGGCAAGTGAGACCCAGTACTTC	CASSLAGASETQYF
TRBV6-5	-	TRBJ1-6	-	TGTGCCAGCAGCTACGTGAGGAGGAGTAATTCACCCCTCCACTTT	CASSYVRRSNSPLHF
TRBV11-1	-	TRBJ1-2	-	TGTGCCAGCACCATAGGGACGGAAGATGGCTACACCTTC	CASTIGTEDGYTF
TRBV2	-	TRBJ2-7	-	TGTGCCAGCAGTGGTCGTATTTCCCCCTACGAGCAGTACTTC	CASSGRISPYEQYF
TRBV9	-	TRBJ1-4	-	TGTGCCAGCAGCGGATCACTAGGGCCCCTAGTTTTT	CASSGSLGPLVF
TRBV27	TRBD2	TRBJ2-7	-	TGTGCCAGCAGTCCACGAGGTAGCGGGACCTACGAGCAGTACTTC	CASSPRGSGTYEQYF
TRBV4-2	TRBD2	TRBJ2-7	-	TGTGCCAGCAGCCGCTCGACTAGCGGAAACGACGGGTACGAGCAGTACTTC	CASSRSTSGNDGYEQYF
TRBV18	TRBD1	TRBJ2-5	few	TGTGCCAGCTCACCACCATGGGACAGGGGTCAAGAGACCCAGTACTTC	CASSPPWDRGQETQYF
TRBV27	-	TRBJ2-7	-	TGTGCCAGCAGGGAGGGATCCTCCCAGGACGAGCAGTACTTC	CASREGSSQDEQYF
TRBV28	-	TRBJ1-1	once	TGTGCCAGCATGAGTGGGGGAGGGTGGGGGAACACTGAAGCTTTCTTT	CASMSGGGWGNTEAFF
TRBV28	-	TRBJ1-5	-	TGTGCCAGCAGTTCCATAAATCAGCCCCAGCATTTT	CASSSINQPQHF
TRBV19	-	TRBJ1-1	-	TGTGCCAGTAGTATGATTCTCGGTAGTACAGCTGGGGATAACACTGAAGCTTTCTTT	CASSMILGSTAGDNTEAFF
TRBV15	-	TRBJ1-2	-	TGTGCCACCAGCAGCCAGTCCGGGCCCGTGGACTACACCTTC	CATSSQSGPVDYTF
TRBV30	TRBD2	TRBJ2-5	-	TGTGCCTGGAGTGTATTTGGACTAGCGGACCAAGAGACCCAGTACTTC	CAWSVFGLADQETQYF
TRBV28	-	TRBJ2-5	few	TGTGCCAGCAGCCCTATTTCAGAGACCCAGTACTTC	CASSPISETQYF
TRBV7-9	-	TRBJ2-3	once	TGTGCCAGCAGCGCAAACTCCGGAGATACGCAGTATTTT	CASSANSGDTQYF
TRBV6-1	-	TRBJ1-4	few	TGTGCCAGCAGTGGAGTGGGGACTACCATCCCCTTTAATGAAAAACTGTTTTTT	CASSGVGTTIPFNEKLFF
TRBV28	-	TRBJ1-5	-	TGTGCCAGCAGTTTATTGGGGACCCTCAGCAATCAGCCCCAGCATTTT	CASSLLGTLSNQPQHF
TRBV6-1	TRBD1	TRBJ2-7	-	TGTGCCAGCAGTGAAGCGCTTAAGGGACAGGGTTCCTACGAGCAGTACTTC	CASSEALKGQGSYEQYF
TRBV28	-	TRBJ1-4	-	TGTGCCAGCAGTCTTGTCGGGGCTACAACTAATGAAAAACTGTTTTTT	CASSLVGATTNEKLFF
TRBV2	-	TRBJ1-5	-	TGTGCCAGGGGGACAAATAGCAATCAGCCCCAGCATTTT	CARGTNSNQPQHF
TRBV2	-	TRBJ1-5	-	TGTGCCAGCAGACCGACTAGCAATCAGCCCCAGCATTTT	CASRPTSNQPQHF
TRBV5-6	-	TRBJ1-2	-	TGTGCCAGCAGCTCATACAGGGAAGGCTACACCTTC	CASSSYREGYTF
TRBV11-3	-	TRBJ1-1	-	TGTGCCAGCAGTGCCGGGGTCGGCACTGAAGCTTTCTTT	CASSAGVGTEAFF
TRBV6-4	-	TRBJ1-5	-	TGTGCCAGCAGGATCCGACAGCCCTATAGCAATCAGCCCCAGCATTTT	CASRIRQPYSNQPQHF
TRBV5-1	TRBD1	TRBJ1-2	-	TGCGCCAGCAGCCTCCTGGGGACAGGGGATGGCTACACCTTC	CASSLLGTGDGYTF
TRBV9	TRBD2	TRBJ2-3	-	TGTGCCAGCAGCCCCTTGGGAGGGACCACAGATACGCAGTATTTT	CASSPLGGTTDTQYF
TRBV11-3	-	TRBJ1-4	-	TGTGCCAGCAGCTTACGTGGAGGGGTTTGTGAAAAACTGTTTTTT	CASSLRGGVCEKLFF
TRBV28	TRBD1	TRBJ1-1	-	TGTGCCACCGGGGGACAGGGACCGAACACTGAAGCTTTCTTT	CATGGQGPNTEAFF
TRBV7-9	-	TRBJ1-5	-	TGTGCCAGCAGCTGGGAAAGCAATCAGCCCCAGCATTTT	CASSWESNQPQHF
TRBV6-5	-	TRBJ1-4	-	TGTGCCAGCAGAGCGACGGGAAGGGGTGAAAAACTGTTTTTT	CASRATGRGEKLFF
TRBV6-2/TRBV6-3	TRBD1	TRBJ1-2	-	TGTGCCAGCAGCGACAGGGGAGGCTACACCTTC	CASSDRGGYTF
TRBV6-5	-	TRBJ2-2	-	TGTGCCAGCAGCCAAATTTCCGGGGAGCTGTTTTTT	CASSQISGELFF
TRBV7-2	TRBD2	TRBJ2-7	-	TGTGCCAGCAGTGGGACTAGCGGCTCCTACGAGCAGTACTTC	CASSGTSGSYEQYF
TRBV11-2	-	TRBJ2-7	-	TGTGCCAGCAGCCTAAAGGTATCATTGGGGTACGAGCAGTACTTC	CASSLKVSLGYEQYF
TRBV2	-	TRBJ2-3	once	TGTGCCAGCAGAGACGGCCCCACAGATACGCAGTATTTT	CASRDGPTDTQYF
TRBV28	-	TRBJ2-1	-	TGTGCCAGCAGTTTATTCGGGCGGGATAGCTCCTACAATGAGCAGTTCTTC	CASSLFGRDSSYNEQFF
TRBV7-6	TRBD2	TRBJ2-1	-	TGTGCCAGCAGCTCGACCGGGACTAGCGGGGCAGGGAATGAGCAGTTCTTC	CASSSTGTSGAGNEQFF
TRBV5-3	TRBD2	TRBJ2-1	-	TGTGCCAGAATCCCCCGACTAGCAGAATACAATGAGCAGTTCTTC	CARIPRLAEYNEQFF
TRBV29-1	-	TRBJ2-7	few	TGCAGCGTGACGGACTTTTCCAATAACTACGAGCAGTACTTC	CSVTDFSNNYEQYF
TRBV21-1	-	TRBJ2-2	-	TGTGCCAGCACCAACGGCACAGGGGAAACCGGGGAGCTGTTTTTT	CASTNGTGETGELFF
TRBV6-1	-	TRBJ1-1	-	TGTGCCAGCAGTGGACTCCTGGGACTGACGAGCACTGAAGCTTTCTTT	CASSGLLGLTSTEAFF
TRBV28	-	TRBJ1-1	-	TGTCATCAAACCCTCTTGGTGGAGGGGTCTACGGAGGCTTTCTTT	CHQTLLVEGSTEAFF
TRBV6-6	-	TRBJ1-4	-	TGTGCCAGCAGACGGGTTGTAGGGGTGGAAAAACTGTTTTTT	CASRRVVGVEKLFF
TRBV5-1	-	TRBJ2-1	-	TGCGCCAGCAGCTTGTCCAACGCCTACAATGAGCAGTTCTTC	CASSLSNAYNEQFF
TRBV10-1	-	TRBJ2-3	-	TGCGCCAGCAGGGGTAGCCACGGGGATACGCAGTATTTT	CASRGSHGDTQYF
TRBV27	-	TRBJ1-1	-	TGTGCCAGCAGACCAGGGAGGACGAACACTGAAGCTTTCTTT	CASRPGRTNTEAFF
TRBV7-8	-	TRBJ2-7	-	TGTGCCAGCAGCTTAGGGCCGGACCGTGTAGAGCAGTACTTC	CASSLGPDRVEQYF
TRBV21-1	-	TRBJ2-5	-	-	CASSKAWGGGTQYF
TRBV7-8	TRBD2	TRBJ2-7	-	TGTGCCAGCAGCTTCGGACTAGTTGCCTACGAGCAGTACTTC	CASSFGLVAYEQYF
TRBV27	-	TRBJ1-2	-	TGTGCCAGCAGTCCCCTATCTATCAGTAACTATGGCTACACCTTC	CASSPLSISNYGYTF